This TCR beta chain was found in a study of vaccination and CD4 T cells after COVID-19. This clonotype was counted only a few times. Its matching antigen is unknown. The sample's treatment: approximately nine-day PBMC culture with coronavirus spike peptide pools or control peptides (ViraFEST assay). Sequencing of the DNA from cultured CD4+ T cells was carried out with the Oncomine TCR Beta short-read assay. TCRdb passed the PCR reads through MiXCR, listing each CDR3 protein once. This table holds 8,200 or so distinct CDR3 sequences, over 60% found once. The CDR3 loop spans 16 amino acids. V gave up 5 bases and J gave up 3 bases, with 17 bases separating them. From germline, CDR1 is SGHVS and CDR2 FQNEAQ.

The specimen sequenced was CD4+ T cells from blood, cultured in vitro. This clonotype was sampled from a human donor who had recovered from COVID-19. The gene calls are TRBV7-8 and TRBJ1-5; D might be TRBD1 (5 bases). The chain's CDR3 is CASSTRDPFINQPQHF. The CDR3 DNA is TGTGCCAGCAGCACCCGGGACCCCTTCATCAATCAGCCCCAGCATTTT.